Presented here are 3 T cell receptor beta chains from one specimen sequenced in a study of breast tumors, draining lymph nodes, adjacent tissues. TCRdb re-called the multiplex PCR reads with MiXCR, one entry per CDR3 protein. The sample shows tens of thousands of distinct CDR3 sequences, approximately 57% of them seen only once. Sequenced input: breast tumor tissue. These receptors originate from a female donor with breast cancer. Some clones in this sample may be carry-over from other donors' samples.

The chain couples TRBV5-8 to TRBJ1-5; 7 bases map to TRBD1. The V gene's germline CDR1 is SGHTS and CDR2 YDEGEE. The CDR3 runs 18 residues. With V trimmed by 3 bases and J by 2 bases, 14 bases remained unmatched. In nucleotides, the CDR3 is TGTGCCAGCAGCTGGAATCCGACAGGGTATGTTGGCAATCAGCCCCAGCATTTT. Residues: CASSWNPTGYVGNQPQHF.

The gene calls are TRBV19 and TRBJ1-2; D uncertain. CDR1 is LNHDA, CDR2 SQIVND, per germline (reference sequence). The CDR3 length is 14 residues. Trimming left V 5 bases short and J 6 bases short, with 16 bases between. The CDR3 here is CASSYPSSYNGYTF. Here the CDR3 DNA reads TGTGCCAGTAGTTATCCTAGCTCCTACAATGGCTACACCTTC.

This chain joins TRBV9 and TRBJ2-1, with D possibly called TRBD1 or TRBD2 (6 bases each). Germline V gene lookup returns CDR1 SGDLS and CDR2 YYNGEE. V was pared by 4 bases and J by 5 bases, with 19 bases between. The CDR3 runs to 16 residues. In nucleotides, the CDR3 is TGTGCCAGCAGCTTAAGGGGGGCGAGCGGCAACAATGAGCAGTTCTTC. Its protein product is CASSLRGASGNNEQFF.